Following are 8 T cell receptor beta chains from one sample sequenced in a study of cytomegalovirus exposure and HLA in healthy donors. It was with 60 Vbeta and 13 Jbeta primers that the PCR ran. Some clones are missing from TCRdb's copy, which holds only in-frame ones; the method was immunoSEQ multiplex PCR. The profile covers about 200,000 clones, with 70% to 85% appearing a single time and about 3.8% taken by the ten largest. The sequencing sample was made of PBMCs. Receptor source: a male donor in good health and CMV-seronegative.

This chain connects TRBV7-3 to TRBJ2-7; 9 bases map to TRBD1. V lost 5 bases to trimming and J lost 5 bases; unmatched junction nucleotides: 4. There are 13 residues in the CDR3. Germline V lookup: CDR1 SGHTA, CDR2 FQGTGA. CDR3 coding DNA: TGTGCCAGCAGCCATACAGGGGGCCACGAGCAGTACTTC. Its protein is CASSHTGGHEQYF.

The chain joins TRBV6-6 to TRBJ1-4; D not resolved. The germline gives CDR1 MNHNY, CDR2 SVGAGI (reference sequence). The CDR3 spans 14 residues. Trimming left V 7 bases short and J 0 bases short, with 9 bases between. CDR3 bases: TGTGCCAGCACGGGGAGCCCAACTAATGAAAAACTGTTTTTT. Translation: CASTGSPTNEKLFF.

The chain combines TRBV6-6 with TRBJ1-5; D might be TRBD1 (5 bases). CDR3 size: 13 residues. The ends were cut back, 5 bases at V and 6 bases at J, with 11 bases in the middle. Germline V gene data show CDR1 as MNHNY and CDR2 as SVGAGI (reference sequence). This chain's CDR3 is CASSTGLGQPQHF. In nucleotides, the CDR3 is TGTGCCAGCAGTACAGGCTTAGGTCAGCCCCAGCATTTT.

This clone was detected only a few times. V and J are TRBV7-9 and TRBJ2-5; 7 bases match TRBD1. Germline trimming cut 5 bases from V and 0 bases from J; bases unmatched to any gene: 6. CDR3 size: 15 residues. Germline loops: CDR1 SEHNR, CDR2 FQNEAQ (reference sequence). The CDR3 sequence: CASSPAQGNQETQYF. The CDR3 nucleotides are TGTGCCAGCAGCCCCGCACAGGGGAACCAAGAGACCCAGTACTTC.

The chain links TRBV2 to TRBJ2-3; D possibly corresponds to TRBD1 (6 bases). This CDR3 is built from 15 residues. The germline V gene has CDR1 SNHLY and CDR2 FYNNEI. V was cut by 7 bases and J by 4 bases, with 18 bases left in between. The CDR3 sequence: CASINREPDADTQYF. Here the CDR3 DNA reads TGTGCCAGCATAAACAGGGAACCCGACGCAGATACGCAGTATTTT.

In its sample, this clone was seen once. The rearrangement joins TRBV9 to TRBJ2-1; D is perhaps TRBD1 (7 bases). Between the trimmed V and J ends, which lost 4 bases and 4 bases, there was a span of 15 bases. Germline values: CDR1 SGDLS, CDR2 YYNGEE. This CDR3 contains 15 residues. Written as DNA, the CDR3 is TGTGCCAGCAGCCCGTTGTCAGGGGGGTACAATGAGCAGTTCTTC. It encodes CASSPLSGGYNEQFF.

The rearrangement links TRBV28 to TRBJ1-1; tentative D call: TRBD1 (5 bases). Trimming took off 4 bases at V and 11 bases at J, with 14 bases between the two ends. CDR3 length: 12 amino acids. Germline V gene lookup returns CDR1 MDHEN and CDR2 SYDVKM. CDR3 amino acids: CASSSTGLWAFF. CDR3 in DNA: TGTGCCAGCAGTTCTACAGGCTTGTGGGCTTTCTTT.

This clone was counted only a few times. The chain has TRBV28 and TRBJ2-3; tentatively, D is TRBD2 (6 bases). Trimming took off 6 bases at V and 8 bases at J, with 27 bases between the two ends. The CDR3 totals 17 residues. Looked up from germline, CDR1 is MDHEN and CDR2 is SYDVKM. CDR3 sequence: CASRDAGLSDAGSTQYF. The CDR3 DNA follows: TGTGCCAGCAGGGACGCGGGCCTTTCTGATGCGGGAAGTACGCAGTATTTT.